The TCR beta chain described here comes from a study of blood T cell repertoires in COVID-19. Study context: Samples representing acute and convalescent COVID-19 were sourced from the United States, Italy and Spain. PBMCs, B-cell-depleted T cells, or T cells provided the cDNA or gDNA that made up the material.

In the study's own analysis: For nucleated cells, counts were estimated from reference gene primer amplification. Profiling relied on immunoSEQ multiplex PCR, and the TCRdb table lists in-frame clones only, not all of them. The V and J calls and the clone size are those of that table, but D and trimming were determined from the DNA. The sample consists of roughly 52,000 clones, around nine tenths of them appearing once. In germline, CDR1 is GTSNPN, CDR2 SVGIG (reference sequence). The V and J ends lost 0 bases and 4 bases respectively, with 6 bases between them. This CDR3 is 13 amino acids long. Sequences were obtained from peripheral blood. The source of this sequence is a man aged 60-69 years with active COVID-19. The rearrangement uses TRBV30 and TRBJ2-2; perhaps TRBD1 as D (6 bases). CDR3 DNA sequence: TGTGCCTGGAGTGTACAGGGCACCGGGGAGCTGTTTTTT. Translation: CAWSVQGTGELFF.